One T cell receptor (beta chain) is described in this entry. Germline CDR1 SGHRS, CDR2 YFSETQ. The CDR3 spans 12 residues. Deletions cut 4 bases from V and 5 bases from J, with 8 bases between. This sample is part of a study of T-cell reconstitution after alpha-beta-depleted transplantation in children. Unique molecular identifiers tagged the TCRbeta library. TCRdb processed the PCR reads anew with MiXCR; each CDR3 protein has one entry. In the table there are hundreds of thousands of distinct CDR3 sequences, approximately 14% of which are singletons. The chain joins TRBV5-1 to TRBJ2-3; D gene uncertain. The sample consisted of PBMCs, taken before TCRalphabeta/CD19-depleted stem cell transplant. This clonotype was obtained from a girl under 10 years old with congenital amegakaryocytic thrombocytopenia, due to receive a stem cell transplant. The CDR3 sequence is CASSAEGDTQYF. CDR3 DNA: TGCGCCAGCAGCGCCGAAGGAGATACGCAGTATTTT.